This T cell receptor (beta chain) comes out of a study of blood T cell repertoires in COVID-19. V shed 2 bases and J shed 7 bases, with 10 bases lying between them. The CDR3 sequence is 13 residues long. Germline CDR1 reads SGHTA; CDR2 reads FQGTGA. The sample holds one count of this clone. The data were produced by immunoSEQ multiplex PCR, yet TCRdb's version contains in-frame clones alone and is incomplete. Here the sample spans about 200,000 clones, 84% being singletons. The chain joins TRBV7-3 to TRBJ2-3; TRBD2 is a possible D gene (5 bases). Sequenced input: PBMCs or T cells enriched from blood (not recorded which). The clonotype originates from a woman in her 30s who had been exposed to COVID-19. CDR3 nucleotides: TGTGCCAGCAGCTTATTATCCGGGAATACGCAGTATTTT. Protein: CASSLLSGNTQYF. The whole variable domain, remainder taken from reference TRBV7-3 and TRBJ2-3, is GAGVSQTPSNKVTEKGKYVELRCDPISGHTALYWYRQSLGQGPEFLIYFQGTGAADDSGLPNDRFFAVRPEGSVSTLKIQRTERGDSAVYLCASSLLSGNTQYFGPGTRLTVL.